These 28 T cell receptor beta chains were all obtained from the same sample, sequenced in a study of memory CD4+ T cells and cytomegalovirus serostatus. The sort gate was single viable CD3+CD4+CD8-CD45RO+ cells for memory CD4+ T cells. Measured with immunoSEQ multiplex PCR; TCRdb has only the in-frame clones, and not every one. The sample contains tens of thousands of clones, less than 80% of which appear only once. Sequences were obtained from memory CD4+ T cells from blood. Receptors were obtained from an adult in good health and CMV-seronegative.

As regards this clone: A much larger clone is a single base away; this may be a read error. The sample contains more than one DNA sequence encoding this CDR3. The CDR3 sequence: CASNLNTGELFF. The CDR3 bases are TGTGCCAGTAACTTGAACACCGGGGAGCTGTTTTTT. J is TRBJ2-2 and V is TRBV19; no clear D. The V gene lost 7 bases and the J gene lost 1 base, with 4 bases spanning the gap. The CDR3 is 12 residues long. Germline values: CDR1 LNHDA, CDR2 SQIVND (reference sequence). Based on the CDR3 plus reference TRBV19 and TRBJ2-2, the full variable domain is DGGITQSPKYLFRKEGQNVTLSCEQNLNHDAMYWYRQDPGQGLRLIYYSQIVNDFQKGDIAEGYSVSREKKESFPLTVTSAQKNPTAFYLCASNLNTGELFFGEGSRLTVL.

In its sample, this clone was seen a few times. This rearrangement joins TRBV2 to TRBJ1-1; D unresolved. CDR1 is SNHLY, CDR2 FYNNEI, per germline. The CDR3 contains 11 residues. V lost 6 bases to trimming and J lost 4 bases, with 6 bases between them. DNA for the CDR3: TGTGCCAGCAGGGTAGTCACTGAAGCTTTCTTT. Protein: CASRVVTEAFF.

This chain links TRBV5-1 with TRBJ2-2, with TRBD1 matching 10 bases. Germline CDR1 reads SGHRS; CDR2 reads YFSETQ. The CDR3 is 15 amino acids. The V segment lost 5 bases and the J segment 6 bases; nucleotides outside the gene matches: 7. The chain's CDR3 is CASSYLTGGPGELFF. In DNA, the CDR3 is TGCGCCAGCAGTTACCTGACAGGGGGCCCCGGGGAGCTGTTTTTT.

This chain connects TRBV9 to TRBJ2-7; 10 positions agree with TRBD2. J was trimmed by 6 bases and V by 3 bases; bases with no gene match: 3. This CDR3 has 13 residues. Germline CDR1 reads SGDLS; CDR2 reads YYNGEE. Here the CDR3 reads CASSEGLATEQYF. In nucleotides, the CDR3 is TGTGCCAGCAGCGAGGGACTAGCGACCGAGCAGTACTTC.

V gene TRBV2 combines with J gene TRBJ1-2; a possible D gene is TRBD1 (5 bases). CDR3 length equals 12 residues. The germline V and J ends were trimmed by 6 bases and 6 bases, with 11 bases remaining between them. Germline values: CDR1 SNHLY, CDR2 FYNNEI. CDR3 nucleotide sequence: TGTGCCAGCAGAGGGGCAGAGCATGGCTACACCTTC. It codes for CASRGAEHGYTF. Full variable domain (outside the CDR3, taken from reference TRBV2 and TRBJ1-2): EPEVTQTPSHQVTQMGQEVILRCVPISNHLYFYWYRQILGQKVEFLVSFYNNEISEKSEIFDDQFSVERPDGSNFTLKIRSTKLEDSAMYFCASRGAEHGYTFGSGTRLTVV.

Only one count was recorded for this clone. The V and J genes are TRBV7-2 and TRBJ1-6; no definite D call. This CDR3 region has 15 residues. The V and J ends lost 3 bases and 7 bases respectively, with 13 bases between them. CDR1 is SGHTA, CDR2 FQGNSA, per germline. The DNA of the CDR3 is TGTGCCAGCAGCTTTCGAGGGAACCCGAATTCACCCCTCCACTTT. It encodes CASSFRGNPNSPLHF.

The chain links TRBV5-1 to TRBJ2-6, with D tentatively TRBD1 (5 bases). V lost 2 bases and J lost 0, with 9 bases in between. This CDR3 contains 16 residues. Germline lookup yields CDR1 SGHRS and CDR2 YFSETQ. The DNA of the CDR3 is TGCGCCAGCAGCTTTGAACAGGCCTCTGGGGCCAACGTCCTGACTTTC. This codes for CASSFEQASGANVLTF.

V gene TRBV6-5 combines with J gene TRBJ2-7, with D hard to call. This CDR3 region has 13 residues. The germline CDR1 and CDR2 sequences are MNHEY and SVGAGI. V was trimmed by 7 bases and J by 3 bases, leaving 13 bases between them. CDR3 amino acids: CASTSLSGYEQYF. As DNA, the CDR3 is TGTGCCAGCACCTCGCTTTCCGGCTACGAGCAGTACTTC.

This clone was observed once. V is TRBV10-1 and J is TRBJ2-2, with D possibly TRBD2 on 6 matching bases. Per the germline V gene, CDR1 is WNHNN and CDR2 is SYGVQD (reference sequence). The CDR3 has 17 amino acids. Between the trimmed V and J ends, which lost 3 bases and 4 bases, there was a span of 18 bases. The CDR3 DNA reads TGCGCCAGCAGTGAAGCCCCCGGGACCGGGAGCACCGGGGAGCTGTTTTTT. Translated, it gives CASSEAPGTGSTGELFF.

The rearrangement links TRBV20-1 to TRBJ2-3; D gene ambiguous. Germline loops: CDR1 DFQATT, CDR2 SNEGSKA (reference sequence). The CDR3 sequence is 11 residues long. Trimming took 5 bases from V and 2 from J, leaving 5 bases between them. For the CDR3, the DNA is TGCAGTGCTGGAAACACAGATACGCAGTATTTT. Residues: CSAGNTDTQYF.

This clone was counted a few times. The CDR3 is CASSSAAYEQYF. CDR3 coding DNA: TGTGCCAGCAGTTCAGCAGCCTACGAGCAGTACTTC. This chain connects TRBV28 to TRBJ2-7; D unresolved. This CDR3 has 12 amino acids. V was cut by 4 bases and J by 2 bases, with 6 bases left in between. CDR1 is MDHEN, CDR2 SYDVKM, per germline.

This chain uses TRBV13 with TRBJ2-7; D tentatively reads TRBD1 or TRBD2 (6 bases each). V gave up 1 base and J gave up 6 bases, with 16 bases separating them. The CDR3 spans 15 residues. The germline V gene encodes CDR1 PRHDT and CDR2 FYEKMQ (reference sequence). CDR3 in amino acids: CASSLEGGTLAEQYF. Here the CDR3 DNA reads TGTGCCAGCAGCTTAGAGGGGGGCACGCTCGCCGAGCAGTACTTC.

The chain carries TRBV2 and TRBJ2-7; D not resolved. V was trimmed by 4 bases and J by 9 bases, leaving 13 bases between them. Germline CDR1 reads SNHLY; CDR2 reads FYNNEI. The CDR3 has 12 residues. The CDR3: CASSVVLDPQYF. The CDR3, as DNA: TGTGCCAGCAGTGTCGTTTTGGACCCGCAGTACTTC. Variable domain in full (rest from reference TRBV2 and TRBJ2-7): EPEVTQTPSHQVTQMGQEVILRCVPISNHLYFYWYRQILGQKVEFLVSFYNNEISEKSEIFDDQFSVERPDGSNFTLKIRSTKLEDSAMYFCASSVVLDPQYFGPGTRLTVT.

V usage is TRBV11-2 and J usage is TRBJ2-5; the match to TRBD2 covers 11 bases. The CDR3 is 15 residues long. The junction had 7 bases not matched to a gene; V was cut back by 5 bases and J by 5 bases. The germline V gene encodes CDR1 SGHAT and CDR2 FQNNGV. CDR3: CASSHIAGGPETQYF. The CDR3 bases are TGTGCCAGCAGCCATATAGCGGGGGGGCCGGAGACCCAGTACTTC.

This clone was recorded once. The chain recombines TRBV13 with TRBJ1-2; no reliable D call. The CDR3 is 13 residues long. Trimming took 0 bases from V and 3 from J, leaving 5 bases between them. Looked up from germline, CDR1 is PRHDT and CDR2 is FYEKMQ (reference sequence). CDR3 DNA sequence: TGTGCCAGCAGCTTAGGGGGCGACTATGGCTACACCTTC. Translation: CASSLGGDYGYTF.

J is TRBJ2-2 and V is TRBV10-1, with TRBD2 matching over 7 bases. Trimming removed 4 bases from V and 0 bases from J; junction bases left unmatched: 2. In germline, CDR1 is WNHNN, CDR2 SYGVQD (reference sequence). The CDR3 runs 15 residues. The CDR3 loop reads CASSGGSANTGELFF. The CDR3 bases are TGCGCCAGCAGTGGCGGGAGCGCGAACACCGGGGAGCTGTTTTTT.

This clone was observed many times. The chain couples TRBV29-1 to TRBJ2-7; D possibly corresponds to TRBD1 (5 bases). The CDR3 sequence is 14 residues long. Germline CDR1 is SQVTM and CDR2 is ANQGSEA. Trimming took off 0 bases at V and 1 base at J, with 10 bases between the two ends. The CDR3 coding sequence is TGCAGCGTTGAAGAGACACGACAGTCCTACGAGCAGTACTTC. It codes for CSVEETRQSYEQYF.

This chain connects TRBV9 to TRBJ2-3; D is possibly TRBD1 (5 bases). The CDR3 extends over 14 amino acids. V was shortened by 3 bases and J by 2 bases, with 10 bases between the two germline ends. CDR1 SGDLS and CDR2 YYNGEE come from the germline V gene. CDR3 DNA: TGTGCCAGCAGCGGACAGCCCATCACAGATACGCAGTATTTT. Translating gives CASSGQPITDTQYF.

This chain links TRBV2 with TRBJ2-5; D possibly corresponds to TRBD2 (6 bases). This CDR3 spans 14 amino acids. Germline-derived CDR1 and CDR2 are SNHLY and FYNNEI. The V gene lost 5 bases and the J gene lost 0 bases, with 10 bases spanning the gap. As DNA, the CDR3 is TGTGCCAGCAGTTGGAGGGCCAACCAAGAGACCCAGTACTTC. Translating gives CASSWRANQETQYF.

J is TRBJ1-5 and V is TRBV7-8; unclear D gene. V dropped 5 bases and J dropped 4 bases, with 12 bases sitting between them. The V gene's germline CDR1 is SGHVS and CDR2 FQNEAQ. There are 14 residues in the CDR3. DNA of the CDR3: TGTGCCAGCAGCCAGACGGACGGAAATCAGCCCCAGCATTTT. Amino acids: CASSQTDGNQPQHF.

The rearrangement joins TRBV7-9 to TRBJ2-1, with 9 bases fitting TRBD2. This CDR3 spans 18 amino acids. V was pared by 2 bases and J by 5 bases, with 13 bases of the junction left unmatched. Germline V CDR1 and CDR2: SEHNR, FQNEAQ (reference sequence). CDR3 sequence: CASSLPPRLAGSHNEQFF. CDR3 nucleotides: TGTGCCAGCAGCTTACCCCCCCGGCTAGCGGGAAGCCACAATGAGCAGTTCTTC.

The gene calls are TRBV28 and TRBJ2-3; TRBD2 might be the D (6 bases). CDR3 length equals 15 residues. V lost 3 bases and J lost 1, with 11 bases in between. In germline, CDR1 is MDHEN, CDR2 SYDVKM. Here the CDR3 DNA reads TGTGCCAGCAGTTTTGGCGGGACCCGCACAGATACGCAGTATTTT. This codes for CASSFGGTRTDTQYF.

V is TRBV9 and J is TRBJ1-3; unclear D gene. Trimming shortened V by 3 bases and J by 0 bases, and 7 bases separated the two germline ends. Looked up from germline, CDR1 is SGDLS and CDR2 is YYNGEE. The CDR3 is 14 residues long. CDR3 DNA: TGTGCCAGCAGCGAAGGAATCTCTGGAAACACCATATATTTT. Translated, it gives CASSEGISGNTIYF.

The chain couples TRBV7-3 to TRBJ2-7; D is possibly TRBD1 (6 bases). The CDR3 loop spans 16 amino acids. Germline lookup yields CDR1 SGHTA and CDR2 FQGTGA. V was pared by 3 bases and J by 0 bases, with 15 bases between. The CDR3 DNA reads TGTGCCAGCAGCTTCCCTAGGACAGTGAGCTCCTACGAGCAGTACTTC. Encoded protein: CASSFPRTVSSYEQYF.

The rearrangement uses TRBV2 and TRBJ1-5, with D possibly matching TRBD1 (5 bases). Germline V lookup: CDR1 SNHLY, CDR2 FYNNEI. This CDR3 comprises 15 residues. V dropped 6 bases and J dropped 3 bases, with 15 bases sitting between them. The CDR3, as DNA: TGTGCCAGCAGACTCCTGACGGGACTCAATCAGCCCCAGCATTTT. Its protein is CASRLLTGLNQPQHF.

J is TRBJ2-1 and V is TRBV18, with 8 nucleotides matching TRBD2. Germline CDR1 reads KGHSH; CDR2 reads LQKENI. Trimming removed 5 bases from V and 2 bases from J; junction bases left unmatched: 8. CDR3 length: 16 residues. CDR3 amino acids: CASSLVGRVPYNEQFF. CDR3 in DNA: TGTGCCAGCTCATTGGTCGGGAGGGTCCCCTACAATGAGCAGTTCTTC.

The CDR3 loop is CASRPGQAYGYTF. The CDR3 nucleotides read TGTGCCAGCAGACCGGGACAGGCCTATGGCTACACCTTC. This chain joins TRBV6-5 and TRBJ1-2, with 8 nucleotides matching TRBD1. J gave up 4 bases and V 6 bases, and 4 bases lay outside the gene matches. This CDR3 has 13 amino acids. Germline V CDR1 and CDR2: MNHEY, SVGAGI.

This clone has only a few counts. V and J are TRBV19 and TRBJ2-4; weak D call: TRBD2 (6 bases). V lost 5 bases and J lost 0, with 8 bases in between. Germline CDR1 LNHDA, CDR2 SQIVND (reference sequence). This CDR3 comprises 14 residues. CDR3 sequence (DNA): TGTGCCAGTAGTCCGGGACTAGCCAAAAACATTCAGTACTTC. This sequence encodes CASSPGLAKNIQYF.